Below, 8 T cell receptor beta chains from the same sample are listed, as sequenced in a study of technical replicates of blood from four donors (dated by TCRdb to between 2016 and 2019). Library construction relied on the immunoSEQ multiplex PCR assay. Sourced from immuneACCESS, this table was stored by TCRdb with only in-frame sequences that have V and J called. A share of the clones is absent; for the studies checked, an unresolved V gene accounts for under half, and the remainder has no known explanation. Present in this sample are approximately 73,000 clones, roughly 96% of which were seen just once. The ten largest make up less than 0.35% of the sample. The sequenced material came from T cells isolated from PBMCs. Source of these receptors: a human donor in good health.

The gene calls are TRBV28 and TRBJ1-2; 11 nucleotides line up with TRBD1. Trimming took 4 bases from V and 7 from J; bases not matched to a gene: 8. CDR1 and CDR2 from the germline V gene are MDHEN and SYDVKM. This CDR3 has 15 residues. The CDR3 DNA sequence: TGTGCCAGCAGTTCTTCCGGGACAGGGGGTTTTGGCTACACCTTC. Amino acid sequence: CASSSSGTGGFGYTF.

V and J are TRBV28 and TRBJ1-2, with TRBD1 matching 8 bases. Germline lookup yields CDR1 MDHEN and CDR2 SYDVKM. V shed 6 bases, J shed 10 bases, and the junction held 13 bases outside the gene matches. The CDR3 is made up of 14 amino acids. CDR3 residues: CASSDRGAGFNYTF. The CDR3 DNA is TGTGCCAGCAGCGACAGGGGCGCAGGTTTTAACTACACCTTC.

J is TRBJ2-3 and V is TRBV5-1; TRBD2 aligns across 12 bases. V gave up 0 bases and J gave up 5 bases; unmatched junction bases: 1. CDR3 size: 15 residues. From germline, CDR1 is SGHRS and CDR2 YFSETQ. CDR3 sequence: CASSLATSGGDTQYF. The CDR3 DNA is TGCGCCAGCAGCTTGGCGACTAGCGGGGGAGATACGCAGTATTTT.

This chain uses TRBV10-2 with TRBJ1-5, with D perhaps TRBD1 (5 bases). Trimming shortened V by 4 bases and J by 6 bases, and 10 bases separated the two germline ends. Germline V CDR1 and CDR2: WSHSY, SAAADI. This CDR3 spans 13 amino acids. Here the CDR3 DNA reads TGCGCCAGCAGTGTCGGGGGTGGTCAGCCCCAGCATTTT. Protein: CASSVGGGQPQHF.

V gene TRBV4-1 combines with J gene TRBJ2-1; TRBD1 matches at 8 bases. With 1 base clipped from V and 9 bases from J, the junction kept 5 bases outside the gene matches. This CDR3 comprises 14 residues. CDR1 is MGHRA and CDR2 is YSYEKL in the germline V gene. Here the CDR3 DNA reads TGCGCCAGCAGCCAAGCCACAGGGGGGAGTGAGCAGTTCTTC. The encoded protein is CASSQATGGSEQFF.

As regards this clone: Compared with germline, one end of the junction differs, possibly owing to a read error. The rearrangement joins TRBV29-1 to TRBJ1-4, with 9 positions matching TRBD1. This CDR3 is 14 amino acids long. Germline loops: CDR1 SQVTM, CDR2 ANQGSEA. CDR3 protein: CSVSTGQGNEKLFF. As DNA, the CDR3 is TGCAGCGTTTCTACTGGACAGGGGAATGAGAAACTGTTTTTT.

This chain links TRBV5-1 with TRBJ2-1; TRBD2 might be the D (6 bases). V dropped 2 bases and J dropped 3 bases, with 15 bases sitting between them. Germline V gene data show CDR1 as SGHRS and CDR2 as YFSETQ. This CDR3 region has 16 residues. The CDR3 DNA is TGCGCCAGCAGCTTAGCCGGCGGGACTTACTACAATGAGCAGTTCTTC. Its translation is CASSLAGGTYYNEQFF.

The chain uses TRBV27 and TRBJ2-3, with 8 bases that match TRBD1. The germline CDR1 and CDR2 sequences are MNHEY and SMNVEV (reference sequence). This CDR3 contains 15 residues. V gave up 7 bases and J gave up 2 bases; unmatched junction bases: 8. CDR3 residues: CASIRRTGHTDTQYF. Written as DNA, the CDR3 is TGTGCCAGCATTAGGAGGACAGGGCACACAGATACGCAGTATTTT.